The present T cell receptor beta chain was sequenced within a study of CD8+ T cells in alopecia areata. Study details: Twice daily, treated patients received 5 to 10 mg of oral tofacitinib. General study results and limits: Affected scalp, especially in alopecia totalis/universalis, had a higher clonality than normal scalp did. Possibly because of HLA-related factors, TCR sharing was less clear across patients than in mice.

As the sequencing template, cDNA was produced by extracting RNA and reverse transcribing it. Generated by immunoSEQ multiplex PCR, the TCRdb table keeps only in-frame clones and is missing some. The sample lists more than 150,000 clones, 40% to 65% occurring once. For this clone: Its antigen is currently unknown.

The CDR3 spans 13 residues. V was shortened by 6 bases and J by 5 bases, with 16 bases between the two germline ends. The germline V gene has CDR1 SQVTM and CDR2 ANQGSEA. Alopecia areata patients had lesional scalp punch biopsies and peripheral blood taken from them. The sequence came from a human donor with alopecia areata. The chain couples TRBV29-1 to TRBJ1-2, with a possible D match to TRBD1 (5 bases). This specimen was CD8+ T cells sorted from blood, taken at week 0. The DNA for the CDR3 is TGCAGCGTCGACGGCGGGACCCTATATGGCTACACCTTC. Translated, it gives CSVDGGTLYGYTF.